The source of this T cell receptor (beta chain) is a study of blood T cell repertoires in COVID-19. As for the study in general: Spain, Italy and the United States supplied samples that represented acute and convalescent COVID-19. Sample material is recorded as cDNA or gDNA derived from T cells, B-cell-depleted T cells, or PBMCs.

Original data processing: Estimates of nucleated cell counts were drawn from the amplification of reference gene primers. Some clones are missing from TCRdb's copy, which holds only in-frame ones; the method was immunoSEQ multiplex PCR. V, J and clone size are those of that table, while D and trimming were read from the DNA. The sample shows under 500,000 clones, about 89% of them seen only once. V was shortened by 4 bases and J by 4 bases, with 11 bases between the two germline ends. In germline, CDR1 is SGDLS, CDR2 YYNGEE. This CDR3 region has 13 residues. The sequenced material came from peripheral blood. The TCR comes from a woman aged 25 to 39 with acute or convalescent COVID-19. The genes are TRBV9 and TRBJ1-2, with unresolved D. The CDR3 here is CASSSTEVYGYTF. The CDR3 DNA is TGTGCCAGCAGCTCTACAGAAGTCTATGGCTACACCTTC.